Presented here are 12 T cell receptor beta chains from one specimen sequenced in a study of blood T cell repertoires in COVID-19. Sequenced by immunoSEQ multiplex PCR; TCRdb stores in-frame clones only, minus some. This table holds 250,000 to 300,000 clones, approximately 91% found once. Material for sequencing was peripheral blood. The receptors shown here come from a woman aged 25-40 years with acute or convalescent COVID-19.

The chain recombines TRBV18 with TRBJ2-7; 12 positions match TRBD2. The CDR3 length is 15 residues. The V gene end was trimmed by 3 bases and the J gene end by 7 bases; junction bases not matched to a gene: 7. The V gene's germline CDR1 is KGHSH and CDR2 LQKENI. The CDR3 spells CASSPATSGSKEQYF. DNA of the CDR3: TGTGCCAGCTCACCCGCGACTAGCGGGAGTAAAGAGCAGTACTTC.

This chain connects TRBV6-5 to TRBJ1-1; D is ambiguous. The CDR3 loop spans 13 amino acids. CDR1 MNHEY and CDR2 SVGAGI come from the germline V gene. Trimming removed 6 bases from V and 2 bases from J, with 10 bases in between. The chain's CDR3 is CASSSWANTEAFF. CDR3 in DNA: TGTGCCAGCAGCTCTTGGGCTAACACTGAAGCTTTCTTT.

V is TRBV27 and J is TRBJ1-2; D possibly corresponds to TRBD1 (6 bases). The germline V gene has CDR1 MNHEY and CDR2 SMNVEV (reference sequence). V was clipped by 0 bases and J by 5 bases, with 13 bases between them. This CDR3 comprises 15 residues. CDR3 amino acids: CASSLSRQGRYGYTF. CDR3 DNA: TGTGCCAGCAGTTTATCCAGGCAGGGGCGGTATGGCTACACCTTC.

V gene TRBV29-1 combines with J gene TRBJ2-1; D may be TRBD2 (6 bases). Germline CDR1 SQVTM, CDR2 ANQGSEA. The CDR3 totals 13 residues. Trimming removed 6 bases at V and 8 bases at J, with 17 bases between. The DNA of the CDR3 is TGCAGCGTCACCCGGGACTTAGCCTATGAGCAGTTCTTC. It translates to CSVTRDLAYEQFF.

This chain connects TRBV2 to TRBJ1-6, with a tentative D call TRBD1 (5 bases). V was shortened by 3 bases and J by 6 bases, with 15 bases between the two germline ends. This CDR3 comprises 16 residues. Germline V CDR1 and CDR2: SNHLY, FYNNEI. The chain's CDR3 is CASSDGILRGNSPLHF. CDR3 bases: TGTGCCAGCAGTGATGGAATCTTAAGGGGTAATTCACCCCTCCACTTT.

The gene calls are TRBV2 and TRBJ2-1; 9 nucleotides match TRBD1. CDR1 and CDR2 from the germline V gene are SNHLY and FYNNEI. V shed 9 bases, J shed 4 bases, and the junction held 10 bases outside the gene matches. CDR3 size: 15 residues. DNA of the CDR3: TGTGCCAGTTCCGAAACGGGACAGGGATACAATGAGCAGTTCTTC. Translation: CASSETGQGYNEQFF.

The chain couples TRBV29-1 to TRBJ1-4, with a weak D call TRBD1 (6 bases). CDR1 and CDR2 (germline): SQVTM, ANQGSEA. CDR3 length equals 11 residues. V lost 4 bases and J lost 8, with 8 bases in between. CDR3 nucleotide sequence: TGCAGCGTTGCGGACAGAGAAAAACTGTTTTTT. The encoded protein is CSVADREKLFF.

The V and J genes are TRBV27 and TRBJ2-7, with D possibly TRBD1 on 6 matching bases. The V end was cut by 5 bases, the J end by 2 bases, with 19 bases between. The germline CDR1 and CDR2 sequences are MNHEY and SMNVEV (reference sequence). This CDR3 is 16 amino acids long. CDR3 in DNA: TGTGCCAGCAGTAGATCGAACAGGGTTTTGGCCTACGAGCAGTACTTC. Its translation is CASSRSNRVLAYEQYF.

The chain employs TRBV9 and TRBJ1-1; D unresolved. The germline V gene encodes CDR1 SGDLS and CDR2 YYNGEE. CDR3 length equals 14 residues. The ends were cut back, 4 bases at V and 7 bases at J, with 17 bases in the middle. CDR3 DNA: TGTGCCAGCAGCCCCCACCAGGATTTCGGTGAAGCTTTCTTT. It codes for CASSPHQDFGEAFF. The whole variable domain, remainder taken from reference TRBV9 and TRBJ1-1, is DSGVTQTPKHLITATGQRVTLRCSPRSGDLSVYWYQQSLDQGLQFLIQYYNGEERAKGNILERFSAQQFPDLHSELNLSSLELGDSALYFCASSPHQDFGEAFFGQGTRLTVV.

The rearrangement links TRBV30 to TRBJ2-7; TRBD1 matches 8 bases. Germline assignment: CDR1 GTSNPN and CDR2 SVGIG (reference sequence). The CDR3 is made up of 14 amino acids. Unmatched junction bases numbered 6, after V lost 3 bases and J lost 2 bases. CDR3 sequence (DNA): TGTGCCTGGAGGGTGACAGGGGCCACCTACGAGCAGTACTTC. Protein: CAWRVTGATYEQYF.

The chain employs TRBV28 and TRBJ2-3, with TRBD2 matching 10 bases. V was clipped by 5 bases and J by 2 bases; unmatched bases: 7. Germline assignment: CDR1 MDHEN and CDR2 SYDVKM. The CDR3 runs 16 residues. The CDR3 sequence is CASSARTSGSTDTQYF. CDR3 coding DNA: TGTGCCAGCAGTGCCCGGACTAGCGGATCCACAGATACGCAGTATTTT.

The CDR3 nucleotides are TGTGCCAGCAGCTTGGCCGGGGCTAGCGGGATCTATGAGCAGTTCTTC. As protein: CASSLAGASGIYEQFF. The genes are TRBV5-4 and TRBJ2-1; 9 positions match TRBD2. Trimming took 0 bases from V and 8 from J; bases not matched to a gene: 9. This CDR3 region has 16 residues. CDR1 SGHNT and CDR2 YYREEE come from the germline V gene (reference sequence). The full variable domain, with the rest looked up from reference TRBV5-4 and TRBJ2-1, is ETGVTQSPTHLIKTRGQQVTLRCSSQSGHNTVSWYQQALGQGPQFIFQYYREEENGRGNFPPRFSGLQFPNYSSELNVNALELDDSALYLCASSLAGASGIYEQFFGPGTRLTVL.